Listed below are T cell receptor beta chains from one sample, sequenced in a study of neurological immune-mediated disorders. TCRdb re-called the 5' RACE reads with MiXCR, one entry per CDR3 protein. The sample has around 49,000 distinct CDR3 sequences, over 9.5% seen once. The sample was PBMCs. All receptors derive from a male donor with HTLV-1-associated myelopathy (HAM/TSP). Each CDR3 is given with its conserved first and last residue. Each record gives: V gene, J gene, clone size, D gene, CDR3 DNA, CDR3 protein. The D gene is left open where the match is weak. For some rows the clone size is stated as once, few or many, or as a class when expanded; others skip it.

V gene: TRBV15
J gene: TRBJ1-3
clone size: many
D gene: .
CDR3 DNA: TGTGCCACCAGCAGAGATCTGAGGGGAACTGGAAACACCATATATTTT
CDR3 protein: CATSRDLRGTGNTIYF

V gene: TRBV5-5
J gene: TRBJ2-3
clone size: .
D gene: TRBD1
CDR3 DNA: TGTGCCAACAGCTTGATACAGGGGGTCACAGATACGCAGTATTTT
CDR3 protein: CANSLIQGVTDTQYF

V gene: TRBV28
J gene: TRBJ2-3
clone size: many
D gene: TRBD2
CDR3 DNA: TGTGCCAGCTGTACTAGCGGGGGACCTGATACGCAGTATTTT
CDR3 protein: CASCTSGGPDTQYF

V gene: TRBV12-3/TRBV12-4
J gene: TRBJ2-2
clone size: many
D gene: TRBD1
CDR3 DNA: TGTGCCAGCAGTAGCACAGGGGGCAACACCGGGGAGCTGTTTTTT
CDR3 protein: CASSSTGGNTGELFF

V gene: TRBV29-1
J gene: TRBJ1-1
clone size: many
D gene: .
CDR3 DNA: TGCAGCGTTGAGACTCGTGGGATTGGACGGACGAACACTGAAGCTTTCTTT
CDR3 protein: CSVETRGIGRTNTEAFF

V gene: TRBV12-3/TRBV12-4
J gene: TRBJ1-1
clone size: many
D gene: .
CDR3 DNA: TGTGCCAGCAAATGGGGGATGGGGAACACTGAAGCTTTCTTT
CDR3 protein: CASKWGMGNTEAFF

V gene: TRBV3-1
J gene: TRBJ2-3
clone size: many
D gene: .
CDR3 DNA: TGTGCCAGCAGCCATGGCGGATACACAGATACGCAGTATTTT
CDR3 protein: CASSHGGYTDTQYF

V gene: TRBV6-5
J gene: TRBJ2-3
clone size: many
D gene: .
CDR3 DNA: TGTGCCAGCAACCCGGGGGGCACAGATACGCAGTATTTT
CDR3 protein: CASNPGGTDTQYF

V gene: TRBV4-1
J gene: TRBJ1-4
clone size: few
D gene: .
CDR3 DNA: TGCGCCAGCAGCCAAGTCGTGGGGGGGCCTAATGAAAAACTGTTTTTT
CDR3 protein: CASSQVVGGPNEKLFF

V gene: TRBV20-1
J gene: TRBJ1-1
clone size: many
D gene: .
CDR3 DNA: TGCAGTGCCACACCGACAGAGAACACTGAAGCTTTCTTT
CDR3 protein: CSATPTENTEAFF

V gene: TRBV11-2
J gene: TRBJ1-1
clone size: many
D gene: .
CDR3 DNA: TGTGCCAGCAGCCGTCGGGTGAACACTGAAGCTTTCTTT
CDR3 protein: CASSRRVNTEAFF

V gene: TRBV5-1
J gene: TRBJ2-1
clone size: many
D gene: TRBD2
CDR3 DNA: TGCGCCAGCAGCCCTCGATTACTAGCGGGGGGGACCTACAATGAGCAGTTCTTC
CDR3 protein: CASSPRLLAGGTYNEQFF

V gene: TRBV7-2
J gene: TRBJ1-6
clone size: many
D gene: .
CDR3 DNA: TGTGCCAGCAGCTTAAGGTCAGGGATGGGTTCACCCCTCCACTTT
CDR3 protein: CASSLRSGMGSPLHF

V gene: TRBV7-6
J gene: TRBJ1-2
clone size: many
D gene: .
CDR3 DNA: TGTGCCAGCAGCCAAACAGGGAGTAGGGGCTACACCTTC
CDR3 protein: CASSQTGSRGYTF

V gene: TRBV6-1
J gene: TRBJ2-3
clone size: many
D gene: .
CDR3 DNA: TGTGCCAGCCGGGAAGGGGGTTATTCAGATACGCAGTATTTT
CDR3 protein: CASREGGYSDTQYF

V gene: TRBV6-5
J gene: TRBJ2-2
clone size: many
D gene: .
CDR3 DNA: TGTGCCAGCAGTTACTCCGGCGCGAACACCGGGGAGCTGTTTTTT
CDR3 protein: CASSYSGANTGELFF

V gene: TRBV10-3
J gene: TRBJ1-5
clone size: many
D gene: .
CDR3 DNA: TGTGCCATCAGTGAGTCGATTGGGGCAGATCAGCCCCAGCATTTT
CDR3 protein: CAISESIGADQPQHF

V gene: TRBV5-1
J gene: TRBJ2-7
clone size: .
D gene: .
CDR3 DNA: TGCGCCAGCAGTTTCACTAGCTGGACCTACGAGCAGTACTTC
CDR3 protein: CASSFTSWTYEQYF

V gene: TRBV10-1
J gene: TRBJ2-2
clone size: few
D gene: .
CDR3 DNA: TGCGCCAGTTGCGCGGAGCGCACCGGGGAGCTGTTTTTT
CDR3 protein: CASCAERTGELFF

V gene: TRBV27
J gene: TRBJ2-3
clone size: few
D gene: .
CDR3 DNA: TGTGCCAGCAGCTTTCTTGGAGGGCTGGTAGATACGCAGTATTTT
CDR3 protein: CASSFLGGLVDTQYF

V gene: TRBV27
J gene: TRBJ2-2
clone size: many
D gene: .
CDR3 DNA: TGTGCCAGCAGCCCAATCAGGGGCGGGGCTACGAACACCGGGGAGCTGTTTTTT
CDR3 protein: CASSPIRGGATNTGELFF

V gene: TRBV24-1
J gene: TRBJ2-1
clone size: few
D gene: .
CDR3 DNA: TGTGCCACCAGTGCCTTTTCCCCGGGCGCAGGCGTACGAAGCTCCTACAATGAGCAGTTCTTC
CDR3 protein: CATSAFSPGAGVRSSYNEQFF

V gene: TRBV27
J gene: TRBJ2-3
clone size: many
D gene: TRBD1
CDR3 DNA: TGTGCCAGCAGTTCCACGAAGGGGGCGGGCACAGATACGCAGTATTTT
CDR3 protein: CASSSTKGAGTDTQYF

V gene: TRBV6-5
J gene: TRBJ2-3
clone size: many
D gene: TRBD1
CDR3 DNA: TGTGCCAGCGGGGACAGTGGTACGCAGTATTTT
CDR3 protein: CASGDSGTQYF

V gene: TRBV12-3/TRBV12-4
J gene: TRBJ2-1
clone size: many
D gene: .
CDR3 DNA: TGTGCCAGCAGCCCTAGGGGGGTTAGGTACAATGAGCAGTTCTTC
CDR3 protein: CASSPRGVRYNEQFF

V gene: TRBV5-5
J gene: TRBJ1-3
clone size: many
D gene: .
CDR3 DNA: TGTGCCAGCAGCTTGGCCGCAGGACCCTCTGGAAACACCATATATTTT
CDR3 protein: CASSLAAGPSGNTIYF

V gene: TRBV5-5
J gene: TRBJ2-3
clone size: many
D gene: .
CDR3 DNA: TGTGCCAGCAACTCTCAACAGGTAGCAACAGATACGCAGTATTTT
CDR3 protein: CASNSQQVATDTQYF

V gene: TRBV5-1
J gene: TRBJ2-5
clone size: many
D gene: TRBD2
CDR3 DNA: TGCGCCAGCAGCTCAGCGGGGGGATATGAGACCCAGTACTTC
CDR3 protein: CASSSAGGYETQYF

V gene: TRBV28
J gene: TRBJ1-5
clone size: many
D gene: .
CDR3 DNA: TGTGCCAGCAGTTTGTCCATCCTCCGGGCCTATCAGCCCCAGCATTTT
CDR3 protein: CASSLSILRAYQPQHF

V gene: TRBV7-9
J gene: TRBJ2-5
clone size: many
D gene: TRBD2
CDR3 DNA: TGTGCCAGCAGCTCTAGCGGGGGGATTCAAGAGACCCAGTACTTC
CDR3 protein: CASSSSGGIQETQYF

V gene: TRBV29-1
J gene: TRBJ1-1
clone size: many
D gene: .
CDR3 DNA: TGCAGCGTTAGCACCCTTGGGGCGGGTAACACTGAAGCTTTCTTT
CDR3 protein: CSVSTLGAGNTEAFF

V gene: TRBV28
J gene: TRBJ2-5
clone size: few
D gene: .
CDR3 DNA: TGTGCCAGCCTTGATCAGGGAGAGACCCAGTACTTC
CDR3 protein: CASLDQGETQYF

V gene: TRBV18
J gene: TRBJ2-7
clone size: many
D gene: .
CDR3 DNA: TGTGCCAGCTCACCACCTCGCCAGCGTCTAGAGCAGTACTTC
CDR3 protein: CASSPPRQRLEQYF

V gene: TRBV5-1
J gene: TRBJ1-6
clone size: many
D gene: .
CDR3 DNA: TGCGCCAGCAGCTTGGCTCCGACCAGGTATTCACCCCTCCACTTT
CDR3 protein: CASSLAPTRYSPLHF

V gene: TRBV15
J gene: TRBJ2-5
clone size: many
D gene: TRBD2
CDR3 DNA: TGTGCCACCAGCAGAGGGGGGACTACCCGAGAGACCCAGTACTTC
CDR3 protein: CATSRGGTTRETQYF

V gene: TRBV5-1
J gene: TRBJ2-1
clone size: many
D gene: .
CDR3 DNA: TGCGCCAGCAGCTCCGGACCCGACCCCTCCTACAATGAGCAGTTCTTC
CDR3 protein: CASSSGPDPSYNEQFF

V gene: TRBV11-3
J gene: TRBJ2-2
clone size: many
D gene: TRBD2
CDR3 DNA: TGTGCCAGCAGCCCAGGCGGGGGGAATAACACCGGGGAGCTGTTTTTT
CDR3 protein: CASSPGGGNNTGELFF

V gene: TRBV12-3/TRBV12-4
J gene: TRBJ2-2
clone size: many
D gene: TRBD1
CDR3 DNA: TGTGCCAGCAGTCCCCCGGACAGGACCACCGGGGAGCTGTTTTTT
CDR3 protein: CASSPPDRTTGELFF

V gene: TRBV7-2
J gene: TRBJ2-3
clone size: many
D gene: .
CDR3 DNA: TGTGCCAGCAGCTTAGTCTACAGCCCCAATACGCAGTATTTT
CDR3 protein: CASSLVYSPNTQYF

V gene: TRBV10-3
J gene: TRBJ1-1
clone size: many
D gene: .
CDR3 DNA: TGTGCCATCAGATGGGGGCAGGGCCCCACTGAAGCTTTCTTT
CDR3 protein: CAIRWGQGPTEAFF

V gene: TRBV10-3
J gene: TRBJ2-1
clone size: .
D gene: .
CDR3 DNA: TGTGCCATCAGTGAGTCGAGGTTGGGGATCGAGGCTTCCTACAATGAGCAGTTCTTC
CDR3 protein: CAISESRLGIEASYNEQFF

V gene: TRBV5-1
J gene: TRBJ1-1
clone size: many
D gene: .
CDR3 DNA: TGCGCCAGCAGCTTATCGACGGGGAACACTGAAGCTTTCTTT
CDR3 protein: CASSLSTGNTEAFF